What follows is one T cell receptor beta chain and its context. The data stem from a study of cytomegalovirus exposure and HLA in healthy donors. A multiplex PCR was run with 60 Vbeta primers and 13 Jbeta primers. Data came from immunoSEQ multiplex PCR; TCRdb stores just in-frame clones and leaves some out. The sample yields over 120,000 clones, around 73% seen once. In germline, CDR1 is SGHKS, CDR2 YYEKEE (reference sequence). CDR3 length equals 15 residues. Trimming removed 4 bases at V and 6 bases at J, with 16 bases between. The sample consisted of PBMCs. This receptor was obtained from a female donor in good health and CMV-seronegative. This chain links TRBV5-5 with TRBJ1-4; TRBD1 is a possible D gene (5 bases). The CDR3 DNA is TGTGCCAGCAGCCGGGGGATCGACAGAGATGAAAAACTGTTTTTT. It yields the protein CASSRGIDRDEKLFF. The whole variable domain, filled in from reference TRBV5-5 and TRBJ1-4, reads DAGVTQSPTHLIKTRGQQVTLRCSPISGHKSVSWYQQVLGQGPQFIFQYYEKEERGRGNFPDRFSARQFPNYSSELNVNALLLGDSALYLCASSRGIDRDEKLFFGSGTQLSVL.